The 31 T cell receptor beta chains below all came from one sample that was sequenced in a study of T cells in Graves' hyperthyroidism and ophthalmopathy. Researchers amplified the TCR beta CDR3 regions from RNA transcripts. A first-round RT-PCR of the TCR CDR3 used the HTBI primer set. TCRdb reprocessed the multiplex PCR reads via MiXCR and lists one record per CDR3 protein. Of some 760,000 distinct CDR3 sequences listed, 14% are singletons. What was sequenced was blood. These receptors all stem from a young woman with Graves' hyperthyroidism.

This chain links TRBV7-9 with TRBJ2-7; D may be TRBD1 (5 bases). Germline CDR1 reads SEHNR; CDR2 reads FQNEAQ (reference sequence). The V gene lost 4 bases and the J gene lost 0 bases, with 16 bases spanning the gap. The CDR3 has 16 amino acids. The CDR3 DNA follows: TGTGCCAGCAGCTCTCACGCAGGGAAAAGCTCCTACGAGCAGTACTTC. It yields the protein CASSSHAGKSSYEQYF.

The table lists this clonotype with a few counts. The rearrangement joins TRBV20-1 to TRBJ2-7; D remains ambiguous. Germline V gene lookup returns CDR1 DFQATT and CDR2 SNEGSKA (reference sequence). CDR3 length: 14 residues. Trimming pared 0 bases from V and 6 bases from J, leaving 15 bases between. In nucleotides, the CDR3 is TGCAGTGCTAGAGATACCGTCAGGCTGGGCGAGCAGTACTTC. It specifies CSARDTVRLGEQYF.

In its sample, this clonotype was seen many times. The chain is built from TRBV27 and TRBJ2-7; tentative D call: TRBD2 (7 bases). The CDR3 has 15 amino acids. Germline CDR1 reads MNHEY; CDR2 reads SMNVEV (reference sequence). V was clipped by 6 bases and J by 2 bases, with 17 bases between them. Written as DNA, the CDR3 is TGTGCCAGCAGGGGAAGGGGGGGACGAACCTACGAGCAGTACTTC. It encodes CASRGRGGRTYEQYF.

This clonotype was observed a few times. The V call is TRBV5-1, the J call TRBJ2-1; D is possibly TRBD2 (7 bases). CDR1 is SGHRS and CDR2 is YFSETQ in the germline V gene. Trimming stripped 3 bases from V and 5 bases from J, with 33 bases between. The CDR3 is 21 residues long. CDR3 coding DNA: TGCGCCAGCAGCTCCCCCTCTCCGGGGGGCGCGGGGCGGGAGTCCGACAATGAGCAGTTCTTC. Translation: CASSSPSPGGAGRESDNEQFF.

This rearrangement joins TRBV7-9 to TRBJ1-3; D unclear. Trimming removed 0 bases from V and 0 bases from J, with 12 bases in between. CDR3 length: 17 residues. The germline gives CDR1 SEHNR, CDR2 FQNEAQ (reference sequence). The CDR3 DNA sequence: TGTGCCAGCAGCTTAGCGCAAGGAGAGGGCTCTGGAAACACCATATATTTT. Amino acid sequence: CASSLAQGEGSGNTIYF.

Many counts were recorded for this clonotype. The V call is TRBV10-3, the J call TRBJ2-7; 7 nucleotides align to TRBD1. J lost 0 bases, V lost 4 bases, and 6 bases had no gene match. CDR3 length equals 15 residues. Germline V gene data show CDR1 as ENHRY and CDR2 as SYGVKD. CDR3 protein: CAISVPGQSSYEQYF. The CDR3 bases are TGTGCCATCAGTGTCCCGGGACAGAGCTCCTACGAGCAGTACTTC.

This clonotype has more than one count but fewer than ten. The chain is built from TRBV7-8 and TRBJ2-5, with D perhaps matching TRBD1 (6 bases). V gave up 5 bases and J gave up 5 bases, with 18 bases separating them. The CDR3 covers 15 residues. Germline V gene data show CDR1 as SGHVS and CDR2 as FQNEAQ. The CDR3 spells CASSRPGHYMETQYF. CDR3 nucleotides: TGTGCCAGCAGCAGACCGGGACATTATATGGAGACCCAGTACTTC. Variable domain in full (rest from reference TRBV7-8 and TRBJ2-5): GAGVSQSPRYKVAKRGQDVALRCDPISGHVSLFWYQQALGQGPEFLTYFQNEAQLDKSGLPSDRFFAERPEGSVSTLKIQRTQQEDSAVYLCASSRPGHYMETQYFGPGTRLLVL.

Concerning this clonotype itself: A single base separates this from a much larger clone, so it may be a read error. No conserved phenylalanine or tryptophan is present at the end of the CDR3, so a read error is the likely explanation. This rearrangement joins TRBV4-1 to TRBJ1-2; TRBD1 matches 8 bases. The CDR3 extends over 17 amino acids. Germline V gene data show CDR1 as MGHRA and CDR2 as YSYEKL. The trim removed 6 bases at V and 3 bases at J, leaving 15 bases unmatched. The CDR3 sequence is CASRAGANRGRDYGYTI. CDR3 bases: TGCGCCAGCAGAGCAGGTGCGAACAGGGGGAGGGACTATGGCTACACCATC.

Comment on this clonotype: This sequence may be a read error, since a much larger clone differs from it by one base. The V call is TRBV27, the J call TRBJ1-1, with D hard to call. V lost 3 bases and J 5 bases, leaving 13 bases between the germline ends. The CDR3 loop spans 14 amino acids. Germline CDR1 and CDR2: MNHEY and SMNVEV (reference sequence). CDR3 nucleotides: TGTGCCAGCAGTTTGGGAGGCCGTCATACTGAAGCTTTCTTT. Protein: CASSLGGRHTEAFF.

This clonotype was observed a handful of times. The V and J genes are TRBV20-1 and TRBJ2-7; maybe TRBD2 (5 bases). The V and J ends lost 5 bases and 0 bases respectively, with 14 bases between them. Germline CDR1 reads DFQATT; CDR2 reads SNEGSKA (reference sequence). There are 14 residues in the CDR3. CDR3 nucleotides: TGCAGTGCTGAAGCCGGACTGTACTCCTACGAGCAGTACTTC. This codes for CSAEAGLYSYEQYF.

This chain links TRBV20-1 with TRBJ1-1; 7 nucleotides align to TRBD1. CDR1 is DFQATT and CDR2 is SNEGSKA in the germline V gene (reference sequence). J was trimmed by 4 bases and V by 6 bases; bases with no gene match: 11. The CDR3 runs to 14 residues. The CDR3 sequence is CSARLTGLATEAFF. The CDR3 DNA sequence: TGCAGTGCCCGGCTGACAGGGCTTGCCACTGAAGCTTTCTTT.

The chain links TRBV29-1 to TRBJ1-2; the match to TRBD1 covers 8 bases. This CDR3 comprises 12 residues. From germline, CDR1 is SQVTM and CDR2 ANQGSEA. With 7 bases clipped from V and 5 bases from J, the junction kept 6 bases outside the gene matches. CDR3 region: CSAPQGVYGYTF. DNA for the CDR3: TGCAGCGCCCCACAGGGGGTATATGGCTACACCTTC.

This clonotype came up a few times. The chain links TRBV7-9 to TRBJ2-7, with D uncertain. With 5 bases removed from V and 0 bases from J, the gap between germline ends came to 11 bases. Germline CDR1 SEHNR, CDR2 FQNEAQ (reference sequence). The CDR3 is 14 amino acids. The CDR3 nucleotides read TGTGCCAGCAGCCCTGTATCGGACTCCTACGAGCAGTACTTC. It yields the protein CASSPVSDSYEQYF.

This clonotype showed up just a few times. This chain uses TRBV12-3 or TRBV12-4 with TRBJ2-3, with TRBD2 identical over 7 bases. Losses at the gene ends were 8 bases for V and 1 base for J; bases not matched to a gene: 3. CDR3 length equals 13 residues. The CDR3 sequence: CASQRDGTDTQYF. The CDR3 DNA is TGTGCCAGCCAGCGGGATGGCACAGATACGCAGTATTTT.

The chain is built from TRBV20-1 and TRBJ1-3, with D tentatively TRBD1 (6 bases). Trimming left V 3 bases short and J 1 base short, with 10 bases between. Germline CDR1 DFQATT, CDR2 SNEGSKA (reference sequence). The CDR3 has 14 residues. The chain's CDR3 is CSASRDTSGNTIYF. CDR3 nucleotide sequence: TGCAGTGCTAGTCGGGACACTTCTGGAAACACCATATATTTT.

This clonotype has at least ten counts. The J gene is TRBJ2-5, the V gene TRBV28, with no clear D. This CDR3 has 14 amino acids. V was cut by 3 bases and J by 4 bases, with 12 bases left in between. Germline values: CDR1 MDHEN, CDR2 SYDVKM. The CDR3 DNA reads TGTGCCAGCAGTTTCCTTCGAGCTGGAGAGACCCAGTACTTC. The encoded protein is CASSFLRAGETQYF. Complete variable domain (other parts from reference TRBV28 and TRBJ2-5): DVKVTQSSRYLVKRTGEKVFLECVQDMDHENMFWYRQDPGLGLRLIYFSYDVKMKEKGDIPEGYSVSREKKERFSLILESASTNQTSMYLCASSFLRAGETQYFGPGTRLLVL.

A few counts support this clonotype. Since a much larger clone is just one base distant, this may be a read error. The chain carries TRBV3-1 and TRBJ1-1; D unresolved. Germline-derived CDR1 and CDR2 are LGHDT and YNNKEL (reference sequence). The length of the CDR3 is 13 residues. CDR3: CGSSQAENTEAFF. For the CDR3, the DNA is TGTGGCAGCAGCCAAGCAGAGAACACTGAAGCTTTCTTT.

This rearrangement joins TRBV7-9 to TRBJ2-2; D gene uncertain. The CDR3 runs to 12 residues. V lost 7 bases and J 6 bases, leaving 9 bases between the germline ends. Germline assignment: CDR1 SEHNR and CDR2 FQNEAQ (reference sequence). The CDR3 bases are TGTGCCAGCATTCTCTGGGCCGGGGAGCTGTTTTTT. As protein: CASILWAGELFF.

This clonotype was seen repeatedly, ten times or more. This chain connects TRBV2 to TRBJ2-3; 7 bases are shared with TRBD2. This CDR3 is built from 17 residues. From germline, CDR1 is SNHLY and CDR2 FYNNEI. J lost 6 bases, V lost 2 bases, and 14 bases had no gene match. The CDR3 reads CASSEQRGSPPLDTQYF. CDR3 nucleotide sequence: TGTGCCAGCAGTGAACAGCGCGGGAGTCCCCCCCTCGATACGCAGTATTTT.

In this sample, this clonotype turned up many times. The chain recombines TRBV7-2 with TRBJ2-5; D is possibly TRBD1 or TRBD2 (5 bases each). The CDR3 is 13 residues long. Germline V CDR1 and CDR2: SGHTA, FQGNSA. V lost 5 bases and J 5 bases, leaving 12 bases between the germline ends. The CDR3 reads CASSIGGRETQYF. The CDR3 DNA is TGTGCCAGCAGCATTGGGGGTCGGGAGACCCAGTACTTC.

In this sample, this clonotype turned up once. CDR3 sequence reads: CASSGSAHYNEQFF. DNA for the CDR3: TGTGCCAGCAGCGGTAGTGCGCACTACAATGAGCAGTTCTTC. The V gene is TRBV7-9, the J gene TRBJ2-1; no definite D call. This CDR3 is built from 14 residues. CDR1 is SEHNR and CDR2 is FQNEAQ in the germline V gene (reference sequence). Trimming cost V 5 bases and J 3 bases, with 11 bases left between them. Full variable domain (rest looked up from reference TRBV7-9 and TRBJ2-1): DTGVSQNPRHKITKRGQNVTFRCDPISEHNRLYWYRQTLGQGPEFLTYFQNEAQLEKSRLLSDRFSAERPKGSFSTLEIQRTEQGDSAMYLCASSGSAHYNEQFFGPGTRLTVL.

The chain recombines TRBV20-1 with TRBJ2-3; 16 bases are shared with TRBD2. Germline trimming cut 5 bases from V and 0 bases from J; bases unmatched to any gene: 14. From germline, CDR1 is DFQATT and CDR2 SNEGSKA (reference sequence). The CDR3 length is 20 residues. The CDR3 spells CSAERPGLAGGPGSTDTQYF. CDR3 in DNA: TGCAGTGCTGAAAGACCGGGACTAGCGGGAGGGCCGGGAAGCACAGATACGCAGTATTTT.

There are many counts of this clonotype. The chain carries TRBV6-1 and TRBJ1-1; D is unresolved. V lost 9 bases and J 0 bases, leaving 14 bases between the germline ends. Germline V gives CDR1 MNHNS, CDR2 SASEGT. The CDR3 spans 14 residues. CDR3 coding DNA: TGTGCCAGTAAGCCCTACCTAATGAACACTGAAGCTTTCTTT. Its protein is CASKPYLMNTEAFF.

This clonotype showed up just a few times. The chain links TRBV7-2 to TRBJ1-1; 8 nucleotides match TRBD1. The CDR3 totals 14 residues. The trim removed 5 bases at V and 5 bases at J, leaving 7 bases unmatched. Germline CDR1 and CDR2: SGHTA and FQGNSA. The DNA of the CDR3 is TGTGCCAGCAGCCTCGACAGGGGTACGACTGAAGCTTTCTTT. It translates to CASSLDRGTTEAFF.

This clonotype was picked up many times. The CDR3, as DNA: TGTGCCAGCAGTAGAACAGCTAGGATGAACACTGAAGCTTTCTTT. Residues: CASSRTARMNTEAFF. The chain is built from TRBV12-3 or TRBV12-4 and TRBJ1-1, with D unclear. Deletions cut 5 bases from V and 0 bases from J, with 13 bases between. This CDR3 contains 15 residues.

This clonotype has more than one count but fewer than ten. The chain carries TRBV28 and TRBJ2-7; D call uncertain. V lost 3 bases to trimming and J lost 0 bases, with 9 bases between them. CDR1 and CDR2 from the germline V gene are MDHEN and SYDVKM. The CDR3 totals 14 residues. The DNA for the CDR3 is TGTGCCAGCAGTTTTTGGACGGACTCCTACGAGCAGTACTTC. Protein: CASSFWTDSYEQYF.

Only a few counts were recorded for this clonotype. This chain connects TRBV20-1 to TRBJ2-2; D may be TRBD2 (5 bases). This CDR3 is 13 amino acids long. CDR1 DFQATT and CDR2 SNEGSKA come from the germline V gene (reference sequence). Trimming cost V 3 bases and J 5 bases, with 10 bases left between them. The CDR3: CSASVTGTGELFF. The CDR3 DNA sequence: TGCAGTGCTAGTGTTACGGGGACCGGGGAGCTGTTTTTT.

Ten or more counts support this clonotype. The chain recombines TRBV27 with TRBJ2-2; 10 nucleotides match TRBD2. Trimming removed 5 bases from V and 3 bases from J; junction bases left unmatched: 3. This CDR3 has 15 amino acids. Germline CDR1 MNHEY, CDR2 SMNVEV (reference sequence). CDR3 loop: CASSALAGDTGELFF. The DNA for the CDR3 is TGTGCCAGCAGTGCGCTAGCGGGAGACACCGGGGAGCTGTTTTTT.

The rearrangement links TRBV16 to TRBJ1-6; a weak D match, TRBD1 (5 bases). Trimming removed 5 bases from V and 13 bases from J, with 18 bases in between. This CDR3 has 14 residues. Germline V CDR1 and CDR2: KGHSY, FQNENV. Written as DNA, the CDR3 is TGTGCCAGCAGCTCTTCCAGCGGGGGTACGCCCCTCCACTTT. Translating it yields CASSSSSGGTPLHF.

This clonotype was observed a handful of times. The chain links TRBV11-2 to TRBJ2-7; the match to TRBD2 covers 8 bases. The CDR3 covers 15 residues. V was pared by 0 bases and J by 3 bases, with 4 bases of the junction left unmatched. Germline assignment: CDR1 SGHAT and CDR2 FQNNGV. The CDR3 loop is CASSLEREANYEQYF. CDR3 nucleotide sequence: TGTGCCAGCAGCTTAGAGCGGGAGGCCAACTACGAGCAGTACTTC.

This rearrangement joins TRBV4-3 to TRBJ2-1, with TRBD2 as a possible D gene (5 bases). CDR3 length equals 16 residues. Trimming stripped 0 bases from V and 3 bases from J, with 12 bases between. Germline V lookup: CDR1 LGHNA, CDR2 YSLEER. The CDR3 protein is CASSQDWRVGYNEQFF. The CDR3 nucleotides read TGCGCCAGCAGCCAAGACTGGCGGGTTGGCTACAATGAGCAGTTCTTC.